Shown below are 15 T cell receptor beta chains from a single sample sequenced in a study of T cells after yellow fever vaccination. TCRdb redid the calling of the 5' RACE reads with MiXCR, one entry per CDR3 protein. This repertoire shows some 350,000 distinct CDR3 sequences, roughly 4% found once; its top ten account for roughly 26%. The input for sequencing was PBMCs, taken 5 days after the yellow fever booster vaccination. The source of these receptors is a young man who received the YFV17D yellow fever vaccine.

This chain links TRBV4-1 with TRBJ1-1, with D maybe TRBD1 (6 bases). This CDR3 is 18 amino acids long. Trimming shortened V by 4 bases and J by 0 bases, and 21 bases separated the two germline ends. Germline V gene sequence: CDR1 MGHRA, CDR2 YSYEKL. Here the CDR3 reads CASSLSRDTEELNTEAFF. The CDR3 bases are TGCGCCAGCAGCCTCAGCCGGGACACCGAAGAGTTGAACACTGAAGCTTTCTTT.

This chain connects TRBV5-1 to TRBJ1-1; 7 bases line up with TRBD1. The CDR3 has 16 amino acids. CDR1 and CDR2 from the germline V gene are SGHRS and YFSETQ. With 1 base clipped from V and 1 base from J, the junction kept 7 bases outside the gene matches. The CDR3 sequence is CASSLLAGQTNTEAFF. For the CDR3, the DNA is TGCGCCAGCAGCTTGTTGGCGGGACAGACGAACACTGAAGCTTTCTTT.

Ten or more counts support this clonotype. In nucleotides, the CDR3 is TGTGCCAGCAGCTTTGGGTTTGACAGCCCATCCTACGAGCAGTACTTC. Translated: CASSFGFDSPSYEQYF. J is TRBJ2-7 and V is TRBV5-4, with TRBD1 as a possible D gene (5 bases). The CDR3 has 16 amino acids. Germline-derived CDR1 and CDR2 are SGHNT and YYREEE (reference sequence). V gave up 2 bases and J gave up 1 base, with 16 bases separating them.

J is TRBJ1-2 and V is TRBV19; D unresolved. The CDR3 sequence is 12 residues long. The germline CDR1 and CDR2 sequences are LNHDA and SQIVND (reference sequence). V lost 8 bases and J lost 8, with 15 bases in between. Here the CDR3 DNA reads TGTGCCAGTCAACATTCCCTGACAGGCTACACCTTC. Translating gives CASQHSLTGYTF.

V usage is TRBV6-6 and J usage is TRBJ1-4; D ambiguous. The CDR3 runs 14 residues. Germline V gene data show CDR1 as MNHNY and CDR2 as SVGAGI (reference sequence). V was shortened by 5 bases and J by 1 base, with 8 bases between the two germline ends. As DNA, the CDR3 is TGTGCCAGCAGTGTTCAACTAACTAATGAAAAACTGTTTTTT. Residues: CASSVQLTNEKLFF.

This clonotype has only a few counts. The V and J genes are TRBV12-3 or TRBV12-4 and TRBJ1-3, with D possibly TRBD1 on 5 matching bases. V dropped 3 bases and J dropped 0 bases, with 9 bases sitting between them. The CDR3 is made up of 15 amino acids. The CDR3 region is CASSLKRGSGNTIYF. The CDR3 coding sequence is TGTGCCAGCAGTTTGAAAAGGGGCTCTGGAAACACCATATATTTT.

This clonotype has only a few counts. The chain combines TRBV7-2 with TRBJ2-3; 8 bases agree with TRBD2. Germline V gene lookup returns CDR1 SGHTA and CDR2 FQGNSA. V dropped 5 bases and J dropped 4; count of bases not matched to a gene: 14. The CDR3 loop spans 17 amino acids. The CDR3 DNA reads as TGTGCCAGCAGCCCTGCGCGGGGGGTTGGACCCCCAGATACGCAGTATTTT. It yields the protein CASSPARGVGPPDTQYF.

Ten or more counts support this clonotype. The chain has TRBV27 and TRBJ2-7, with a tentative D call TRBD1 (5 bases). The germline V gene encodes CDR1 MNHEY and CDR2 SMNVEV (reference sequence). CDR3 length equals 10 residues. V was shortened by 4 bases and J by 11 bases, with 9 bases between the two germline ends. The CDR3 sequence is CASSSDREYV. Written as DNA, the CDR3 is TGTGCCAGCAGTTCCGACAGAGAGTACGTC.

Only a few counts were recorded for this clonotype. The chain is built from TRBV6-2 or TRBV6-3 and TRBJ2-1; perhaps TRBD1 as D (5 bases). In germline, CDR1 is MNHEY, CDR2 SVGEGT. The CDR3 runs to 11 residues. The V end was cut by 5 bases, the J end by 9 bases, with 8 bases between. The CDR3 protein is CASSVTVEQFF. The CDR3 nucleotides are TGTGCCAGCAGTGTGACAGTTGAGCAGTTCTTC.

This clonotype was found many times. The chain uses TRBV4-1 and TRBJ1-2; D ambiguous. Trimming stripped 0 bases from V and 5 bases from J, with 13 bases between. The CDR3 extends over 15 amino acids. Germline CDR1 and CDR2: MGHRA and YSYEKL. The CDR3 reads CASSQDREVGYGYTF. CDR3 coding DNA: TGCGCCAGCAGCCAAGATCGGGAGGTTGGGTATGGCTACACCTTC.

This clonotype was seen many times. This chain uses TRBV5-5 with TRBJ1-5; D gene uncertain. Germline V gene sequence: CDR1 SGHKS, CDR2 YYEKEE (reference sequence). The CDR3 length is 16 residues. The germline V and J ends were trimmed by 4 bases and 3 bases, with 17 bases remaining between them. CDR3 nucleotides: TGTGCCAGCAGCCTGGACGGACCGGAGTCCAATCAGCCCCAGCATTTT. Translated: CASSLDGPESNQPQHF.

This clonotype was observed at least ten times. This chain connects TRBV5-1 to TRBJ1-1, with 7 bases aligning to TRBD1. Per germline, CDR1 SGHRS and CDR2 YFSETQ. Trimming took 2 bases from V and 4 from J; bases not matched to a gene: 5. CDR3 length: 14 residues. CDR3 loop: CASSFEGAITEAFF. As DNA, the CDR3 is TGCGCCAGCAGCTTTGAGGGGGCGATCACTGAAGCTTTCTTT. Full variable domain (rest looked up from reference TRBV5-1 and TRBJ1-1): KAGVTQTPRYLIKTRGQQVTLSCSPISGHRSVSWYQQTPGQGLQFLFEYFSETQRNKGNFPGRFSGRQFSNSRSEMNVSTLELGDSALYLCASSFEGAITEAFFGQGTRLTVV.

The chain combines TRBV10-3 with TRBJ1-6; 9 nucleotides match TRBD1. J lost 10 bases, V lost 5 bases, and 6 bases had no gene match. The length of the CDR3 is 14 residues. Germline CDR1 ENHRY, CDR2 SYGVKD. This CDR3 reads CAISPGTGNSPLHF. As DNA, the CDR3 is TGTGCCATCAGTCCCGGGACAGGGAACTCACCCCTCCACTTT.

This clonotype was recorded many times. The chain has TRBV7-9 and TRBJ1-4; D unresolved. The germline V and J ends were trimmed by 3 bases and 8 bases, with 13 bases remaining between them. The CDR3 is made up of 14 amino acids. Per germline, CDR1 SEHNR and CDR2 FQNEAQ (reference sequence). This CDR3 reads CASSFMGSREKLFF. The CDR3 DNA reads as TGTGCCAGCAGCTTTATGGGAAGTCGAGAAAAACTGTTTTTT. The variable domain in full, with the rest retrieved from reference TRBV7-9 and TRBJ1-4, is DTGVSQNPRHKITKRGQNVTFRCDPISEHNRLYWYRQTLGQGPEFLTYFQNEAQLEKSRLLSDRFSAERPKGSFSTLEIQRTEQGDSAMYLCASSFMGSREKLFFGSGTQLSVL.

This clonotype was seen only a few times. The CDR3 ends on some other residue instead of the conserved phenylalanine or tryptophan, so this is likely a read error. The DNA is omitted, as the CDR3 cannot be located on it reliably, and the CDR3 follows TCRdb's listing. V gene TRBV21-1 combines with J gene TRBJ1-5; the table assigns TRBD1, which was not confirmed against the DNA. TRBV21-1 is a documented pseudogene. The CDR3 extends over 11 residues, inclusive of both ends. This CDR3 reads CASSKGAGRKR.